This T cell receptor (beta chain) was recovered during a study of cytomegalovirus exposure and HLA in healthy donors. Only one count was recorded for this clone. A multiplex PCR was run with 60 Vbeta primers and 13 Jbeta primers. The repertoire was sequenced with immunoSEQ multiplex PCR; TCRdb's copy has only in-frame clones and lacks some. The sample yields 75,000 to 90,000 clones, around three quarters seen once. V was shortened by 1 base and J by 2 bases, with 12 bases between the two germline ends. Per the germline V gene, CDR1 is SGHRS and CDR2 is YFSETQ. The CDR3 is 15 residues long. This rearrangement joins TRBV5-1 to TRBJ1-2, with D maybe TRBD1 (6 bases). This sequence was found in a middle-aged man in good health and CMV-seronegative. Sequencing was done on a sample of PBMCs. CDR3 loop: CASSLRAGANYGYTF. CDR3 DNA sequence: TGCGCCAGCAGCTTGCGCGCAGGGGCGAACTATGGCTACACCTTC.